These 13 T cell receptor beta chains were sequenced from one sample in a study of technical replicates of blood from a handful of donors. Method: immunoSEQ multiplex PCR; TCRdb's copy keeps in-frame clones and lacks some. The sample lists 79,000 or so clones, 96% occurring once. Source material: T cells isolated from PBMCs. The receptors here all came from a human donor in good health.

The chain has TRBV5-1 and TRBJ2-2, with TRBD2 matching 7 bases. The CDR3 is 18 amino acids. V gave up 1 base and J gave up 5 bases; unmatched junction bases: 14. The germline V gene encodes CDR1 SGHRS and CDR2 YFSETQ. CDR3 DNA: TGCGCCAGCAGCTTGCACCCTACTAGCGACTCCCGAACCGGGGAGCTGTTTTTT. Encoded protein: CASSLHPTSDSRTGELFF.

This chain connects TRBV27 to TRBJ1-2; the match to TRBD1 covers 9 bases. The CDR3 is 16 amino acids. Germline V gene sequence: CDR1 MNHEY, CDR2 SMNVEV (reference sequence). Losses at the gene ends were 5 bases for V and 4 bases for J; bases not matched to a gene: 11. The CDR3 is CASSLGTGRDRYGYTF. The CDR3 DNA sequence: TGTGCCAGCAGTCTCGGGACAGGGAGGGATCGCTATGGCTACACCTTC.

This clone was observed once. This rearrangement joins TRBV18 to TRBJ2-2; D remains ambiguous. Looked up from germline, CDR1 is KGHSH and CDR2 is LQKENI. This CDR3 has 12 residues. V was clipped by 6 bases and J by 1 base, with 3 bases between them. The CDR3 is CASSLNTGELFF. CDR3 sequence (DNA): TGTGCCAGCTCCCTGAACACCGGGGAGCTGTTTTTT.

The chain links TRBV4-2 to TRBJ1-1; 7 bases match TRBD1. CDR3 length: 15 amino acids. V was pared by 1 base and J by 0 bases, with 2 bases of the junction left unmatched. Germline loops: CDR1 LGHNA, CDR2 YNFKEQ. CDR3 residues: CASSQGDSVNTEAFF. In DNA form, the CDR3 reads TGTGCCAGCAGCCAAGGGGACAGTGTGAACACTGAAGCTTTCTTT.

This sequence joins TRBV19 and TRBJ2-2; 7 nucleotides agree with TRBD2. Germline assignment: CDR1 LNHDA and CDR2 SQIVND (reference sequence). The V segment lost 7 bases and the J segment 4 bases; nucleotides outside the gene matches: 6. The CDR3 is made up of 14 amino acids. This CDR3 reads CASNAGVLTGELFF. CDR3 nucleotides: TGTGCCAGTAACGCGGGAGTGCTCACCGGGGAGCTGTTTTTT.

The rearrangement links TRBV4-1 to TRBJ2-7, with D possibly TRBD2 on 6 matching bases. The ends were cut back, 1 base at V and 2 bases at J, with 18 bases in the middle. The CDR3 loop spans 17 amino acids. CDR1 and CDR2 from the germline V gene are MGHRA and YSYEKL. CDR3 region: CASSQVALLAKTYEQYF. CDR3 in DNA: TGCGCCAGCAGCCAAGTGGCCCTCCTAGCGAAAACCTACGAGCAGTACTTC.

The chain couples TRBV6-5 to TRBJ2-3; 7 bases are a match to TRBD1. Germline trimming cut 6 bases from V and 3 bases from J; bases unmatched to any gene: 3. The CDR3 consists of 13 residues. Looked up from germline, CDR1 is MNHEY and CDR2 is SVGAGI. This chain's CDR3 is CASRRGRTDTQYF. In nucleotides, the CDR3 is TGTGCCAGCAGGAGGGGGCGGACAGATACGCAGTATTTT.

The rearrangement links TRBV13 to TRBJ1-4; 10 positions agree with TRBD1. The CDR3 extends over 14 amino acids. Germline CDR1 PRHDT, CDR2 FYEKMQ (reference sequence). The V gene end was trimmed by 5 bases and the J gene end by 7 bases; junction bases not matched to a gene: 4. The CDR3 spells CASSQRTGGEKLFF. The DNA for the CDR3 is TGTGCCAGCAGCCAAAGGACAGGGGGTGAAAAACTGTTTTTT.

A single count supports this clone. The chain uses TRBV28 and TRBJ1-1; 7 bases map to TRBD1. CDR3 size: 16 residues. Germline trimming cut 2 bases from V and 5 bases from J; bases unmatched to any gene: 11. In germline, CDR1 is MDHEN, CDR2 SYDVKM. The CDR3 nucleotides read TGTGCCAGCAGTTTAACAGGGACAGCCACGCTAACTGAAGCTTTCTTT. It translates to CASSLTGTATLTEAFF.

The V and J genes are TRBV11-2 and TRBJ1-3, with a weak D call TRBD1 (5 bases). Germline CDR1 and CDR2: SGHAT and FQNNGV. The length of the CDR3 is 15 residues. Between the trimmed V and J ends, which lost 1 base and 6 bases, there was a span of 13 bases. CDR3 sequence (DNA): TGTGCCAGCAGCTTAGGGGGCGCCGACATAAACACCATATATTTT. The encoded protein is CASSLGGADINTIYF.

The chain joins TRBV5-6 to TRBJ1-1; D is unresolved. From germline, CDR1 is SGHDT and CDR2 YYEEEE. This CDR3 comprises 14 residues. The V end lost 4 bases, the J end lost 5 bases, and 15 bases lay between the germline ends. The CDR3 DNA follows: TGTGCCAGCAGCCCTGGTTCGGGGAGGACTGAAGCTTTCTTT. It codes for CASSPGSGRTEAFF. Complete variable domain (other parts from reference TRBV5-6 and TRBJ1-1): DAGVTQSPTHLIKTRGQQVTLRCSPKSGHDTVSWYQQALGQGPQFIFQYYEEEERQRGNFPDRFSGHQFPNYSSELNVNALLLGDSALYLCASSPGSGRTEAFFGQGTRLTVV.

V is TRBV7-8 and J is TRBJ2-1, with 9 bases that match TRBD2. Germline V gives CDR1 SGHVS, CDR2 FQNEAQ. The V segment lost 5 bases and the J segment 6 bases; nucleotides outside the gene matches: 11. The CDR3 sequence is 16 residues long. The CDR3: CASSLGYVAGANEQFF. The CDR3, as DNA: TGTGCCAGCAGCCTGGGTTATGTAGCGGGAGCCAATGAGCAGTTCTTC.

This chain connects TRBV9 to TRBJ2-7; the match to TRBD1 covers 8 bases. The CDR3 spans 14 residues. V lost 3 bases, J lost 3 bases, and 5 bases stayed unmatched. CDR1 and CDR2 (germline): SGDLS, YYNGEE. The CDR3 region has the DNA TGTGCCAGCAGCGGCCGGGACAGGTACTACGAGCAGTACTTC. This codes for CASSGRDRYYEQYF.